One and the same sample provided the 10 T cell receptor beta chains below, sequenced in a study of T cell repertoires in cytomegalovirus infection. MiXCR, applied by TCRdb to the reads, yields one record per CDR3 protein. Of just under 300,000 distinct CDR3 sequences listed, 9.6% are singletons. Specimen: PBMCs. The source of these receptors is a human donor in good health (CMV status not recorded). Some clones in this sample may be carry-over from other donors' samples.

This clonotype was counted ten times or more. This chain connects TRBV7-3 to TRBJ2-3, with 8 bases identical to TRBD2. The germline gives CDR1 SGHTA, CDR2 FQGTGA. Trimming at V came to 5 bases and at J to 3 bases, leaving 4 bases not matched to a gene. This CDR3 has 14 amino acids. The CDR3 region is CASSPGGGTDTQYF. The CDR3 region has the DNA TGTGCCAGCAGCCCGGGGGGGGGAACAGATACGCAGTATTTT.

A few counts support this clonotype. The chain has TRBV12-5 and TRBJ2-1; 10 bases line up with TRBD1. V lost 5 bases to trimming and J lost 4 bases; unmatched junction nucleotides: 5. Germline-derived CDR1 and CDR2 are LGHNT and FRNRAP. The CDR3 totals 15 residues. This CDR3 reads CASGPGTGAYNEQFF. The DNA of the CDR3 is TGTGCTAGTGGTCCCGGGACAGGGGCTTACAATGAGCAGTTCTTC. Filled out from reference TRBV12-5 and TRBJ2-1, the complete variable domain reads DARVTQTPRHKVTEMGQEVTMRCQPILGHNTVFWYRQTMMQGLELLAYFRNRAPLDDSGMPKDRFSAEMPDATLATLKIQPSEPRDSAVYFCASGPGTGAYNEQFFGPGTRLTVL.

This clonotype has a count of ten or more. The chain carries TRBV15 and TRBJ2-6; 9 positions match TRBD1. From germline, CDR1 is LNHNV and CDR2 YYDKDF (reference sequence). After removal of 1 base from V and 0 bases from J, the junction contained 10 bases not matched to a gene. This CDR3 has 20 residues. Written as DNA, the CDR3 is TGTGCCACCAGCAGAGTAGGACAGGGGAAACTACCCTCTGGGGCCAACGTCCTGACTTTC. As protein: CATSRVGQGKLPSGANVLTF.

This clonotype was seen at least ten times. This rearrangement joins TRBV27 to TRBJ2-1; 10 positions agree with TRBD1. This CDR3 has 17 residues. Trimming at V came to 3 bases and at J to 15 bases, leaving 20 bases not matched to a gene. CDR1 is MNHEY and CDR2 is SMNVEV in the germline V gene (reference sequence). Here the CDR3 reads CASSLSLYRDRGWVLFF. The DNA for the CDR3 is TGTGCCAGCAGTTTGTCGCTATATCGGGACAGGGGTTGGGTCCTGTTCTTC.

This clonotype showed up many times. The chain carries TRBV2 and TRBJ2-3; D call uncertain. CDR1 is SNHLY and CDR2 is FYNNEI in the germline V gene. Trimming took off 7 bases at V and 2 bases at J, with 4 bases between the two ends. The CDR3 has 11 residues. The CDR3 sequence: CASKITDTQYF. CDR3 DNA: TGTGCCAGCAAGATCACAGATACGCAGTATTTT.

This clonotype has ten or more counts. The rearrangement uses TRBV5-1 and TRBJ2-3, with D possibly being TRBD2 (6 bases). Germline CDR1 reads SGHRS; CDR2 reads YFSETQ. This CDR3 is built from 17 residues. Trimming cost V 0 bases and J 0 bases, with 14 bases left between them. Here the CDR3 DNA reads TGCGCCAGCAGCTTGGGAGGACTATCAACTAGCACAGATACGCAGTATTTT. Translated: CASSLGGLSTSTDTQYF.

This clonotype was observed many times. The chain's CDR3 is CASTEKSSYNSPLHF. The CDR3 DNA sequence: TGTGCCAGCACCGAAAAGAGCTCCTATAATTCACCCCTCCACTTT. The V call is TRBV28, the J call TRBJ1-6; D is unclear. The CDR3 totals 15 residues. The ends were cut back, 7 bases at V and 0 bases at J, with 10 bases in the middle. Per the germline V gene, CDR1 is MDHEN and CDR2 is SYDVKM.

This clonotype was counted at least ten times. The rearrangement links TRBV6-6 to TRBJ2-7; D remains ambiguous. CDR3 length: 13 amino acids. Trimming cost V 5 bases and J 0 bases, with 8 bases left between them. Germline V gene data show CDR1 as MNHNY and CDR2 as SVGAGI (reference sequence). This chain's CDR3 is CASSHQSSYEQYV. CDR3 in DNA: TGTGCCAGCAGTCACCAGAGCTCCTACGAGCAGTACGTC.

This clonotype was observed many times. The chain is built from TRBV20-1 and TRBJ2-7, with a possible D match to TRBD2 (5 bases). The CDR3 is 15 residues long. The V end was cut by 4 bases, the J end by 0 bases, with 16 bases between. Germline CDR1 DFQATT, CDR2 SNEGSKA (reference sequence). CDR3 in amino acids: CSATQLGVNSYEQYF. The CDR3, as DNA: TGCAGTGCTACCCAACTCGGGGTGAACTCCTACGAGCAGTACTTC.

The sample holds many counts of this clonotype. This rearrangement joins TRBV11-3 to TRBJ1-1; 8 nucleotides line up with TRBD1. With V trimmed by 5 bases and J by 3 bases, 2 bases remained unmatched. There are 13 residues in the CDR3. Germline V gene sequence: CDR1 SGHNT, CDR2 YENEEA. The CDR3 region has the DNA TGTGCCAGCAGCAAACAGGGGGACACTGAAGCTTTCTTT. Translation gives CASSKQGDTEAFF. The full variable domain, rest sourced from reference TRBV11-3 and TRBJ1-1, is EAGVVQSPRYKIIEKKQPVAFWCNPISGHNTLYWYLQNLGQGPELLIRYENEEAVDDSQLPKDRFSAERLKGVDSTLKIQPAELGDSAVYLCASSKQGDTEAFFGQGTRLTVV.